This TCR beta chain is drawn from a study of cytomegalovirus exposure and HLA in healthy donors. Findings and caveats of the study: Rates of TCR association differed by HLA locus in a later analysis, with DRB1 highest and HLA-C lowest. Reportedly, TCR beta sequences accurately predicted HLA-A and HLA-B alleles in most subjects. Presence/absence analyses supposed approximately even sequencing depth among donors.

Both 60 Vbeta primers and 13 Jbeta primers went into the PCR. Using immunoSEQ multiplex PCR, the repertoire was profiled, and TCRdb retains in-frame clones only, with some absent. The table lists 150,000 to 200,000 clones, around 80% of them singletons. The length of the CDR3 is 12 residues. V lost 5 bases, J lost 9 bases, and 11 bases lay in between. Germline CDR1 MNHEY, CDR2 SMNVEV (reference sequence). A note on this clone: Its antigen is unidentified.

The sample was PBMCs. J is TRBJ2-1 and V is TRBV27; D might be TRBD1 (6 bases). This clonotype originated in a man in his thirties or forties in good health and CMV-seronegative. The DNA of the CDR3 is TGTGCCAGCAGTGTACAGGGTAGTGAGCAGTTCTTC. Amino acid sequence: CASSVQGSEQFF.